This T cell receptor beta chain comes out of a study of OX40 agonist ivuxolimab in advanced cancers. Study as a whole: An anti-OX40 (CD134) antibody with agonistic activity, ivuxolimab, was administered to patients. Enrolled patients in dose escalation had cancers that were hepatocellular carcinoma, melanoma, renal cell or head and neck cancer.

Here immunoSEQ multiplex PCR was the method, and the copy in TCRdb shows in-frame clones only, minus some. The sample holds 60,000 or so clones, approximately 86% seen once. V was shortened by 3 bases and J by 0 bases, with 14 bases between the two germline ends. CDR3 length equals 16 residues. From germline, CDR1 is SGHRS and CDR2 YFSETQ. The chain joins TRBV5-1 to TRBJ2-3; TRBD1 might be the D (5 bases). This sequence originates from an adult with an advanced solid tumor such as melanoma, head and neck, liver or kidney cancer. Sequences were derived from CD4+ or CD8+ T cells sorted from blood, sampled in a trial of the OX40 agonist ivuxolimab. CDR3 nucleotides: TGCGCCAGCAGCTCCCGACAGACCTCTAGCACAGATACGCAGTATTTT. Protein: CASSSRQTSSTDTQYF. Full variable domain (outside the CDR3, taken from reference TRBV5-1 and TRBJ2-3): KAGVTQTPRYLIKTRGQQVTLSCSPISGHRSVSWYQQTPGQGLQFLFEYFSETQRNKGNFPGRFSGRQFSNSRSEMNVSTLELGDSALYLCASSSRQTSSTDTQYFGPGTRLTVL.